There are many counts of the clone carrying this T cell receptor beta chain. Its antigen remains unknown. These data originate in a study of blood T cells in healthy people across ages. Germline CDR1 is ENHRY and CDR2 is SYGVKD. Trimming removed 3 bases at V and 1 base at J, with 9 bases between. This CDR3 has 14 amino acids. It was with a sample-barcoded 5' primer and a J-beta primer mix that a second PCR of roughly 7 to 12 cycles was run. One entry per CDR3 protein results from TCRdb running MiXCR on the 5' RACE reads. This table holds about 810,000 distinct CDR3 sequences, 30% to 45% found once. Every participating donor contributed about 10 milliliters of peripheral blood through a draw. Study-level findings and limits: Calculation of diversity from one million T cells yielded estimates considered to be underestimates.

This clonotype was obtained from a man younger than 35 in good health. The chain carries TRBV10-3 and TRBJ1-2, with no clear D. The material sequenced was blood. Here the CDR3 reads CAISDGIFNYGYTF. In DNA form, the CDR3 reads TGTGCCATCAGTGATGGTATCTTTAACTATGGCTACACCTTC.